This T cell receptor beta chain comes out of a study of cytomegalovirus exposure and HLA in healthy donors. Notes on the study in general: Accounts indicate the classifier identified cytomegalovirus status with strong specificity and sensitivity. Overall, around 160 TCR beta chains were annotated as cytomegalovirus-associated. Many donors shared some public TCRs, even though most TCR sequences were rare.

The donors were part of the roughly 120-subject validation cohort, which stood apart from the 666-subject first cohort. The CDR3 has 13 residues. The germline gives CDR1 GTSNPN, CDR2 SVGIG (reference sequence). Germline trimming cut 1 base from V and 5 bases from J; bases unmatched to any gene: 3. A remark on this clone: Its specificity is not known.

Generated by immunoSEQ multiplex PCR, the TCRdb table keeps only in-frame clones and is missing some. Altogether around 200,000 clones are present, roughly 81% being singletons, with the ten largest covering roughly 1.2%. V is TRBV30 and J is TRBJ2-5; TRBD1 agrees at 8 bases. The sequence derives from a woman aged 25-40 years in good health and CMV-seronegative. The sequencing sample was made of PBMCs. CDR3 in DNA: TGTGCCTGGAGTGGGACAGGGCCGGAGACCCAGTACTTC. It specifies CAWSGTGPETQYF.